A selection of T cell receptor beta chains follows, all from one sample in a study of blood T cell repertoires in COVID-19. Libraries were prepared by immunoSEQ multiplex PCR; TCRdb keeps only in-frame clonotypes and omits some of them. This sample has 150,000 to 200,000 clones; 65% to 90% occur once, and the top ten carry roughly 8.2%. Sequenced sample: peripheral blood. These TCRs come from a man between 60 and 70 years old with acute or convalescent COVID-19. The CDR3 runs from the conserved cysteine through the conserved F or W. The D gene is left open where the match is weak. Where a row states a size, it is once, few, many or the class of an expanded clone; other rows omit it.

>.|TRBV10-3|TRBJ2-7|TRBD1
CAISAPGTVSYEQYF
TGTGCCATCAGTGCCCCCGGGACAGTTTCCTACGAGCAGTACTTC
>.|TRBV7-3|TRBJ1-3|.
CASSLQANSGNTIYF
TGTGCCAGCAGCTTACAGGCGAACTCTGGAAACACCATATATTTT
>.|TRBV6-5|TRBJ2-7|.
CATDGTVLGLKQYF
TGTGCCACCGACGGGACTGTCTTGGGTCTCAAGCAGTACTTC
>few|TRBV5-1|TRBJ2-5|TRBD1
CASSLGQGETQYF
TGCGCCAGCAGCTTGGGACAGGGAGAGACCCAGTACTTC
>once|TRBV5-5|TRBJ1-1|.
CASSYAGSTEAFF
TGTGCCAGCAGCTACGCGGGTTCCACTGAAGCTTTCTTT
>.|TRBV6-1|TRBJ1-5|.
CASSDIGHRNQPQHF
TGTGCCAGCAGTGACATAGGACATCGCAATCAGCCCCAGCATTTT
>.|TRBV27|TRBJ2-6|.
CASSLWSGGANVLTF
TGTGCCAGCAGTTTATGGTCGGGGGGGGCCAACGTCCTGACTTTC
>once|TRBV7-2|TRBJ2-7|.
CASRGVSPYEQYF
TGTGCCAGCCGGGGAGTCAGCCCCTACGAGCAGTACTTC
>.|TRBV10-3|TRBJ2-5|TRBD1
CAISDPTGGAGETQYF
TGTGCCATCAGTGACCCTACAGGGGGCGCAGGAGAGACCCAGTACTTC
>.|TRBV3-1/TRBV3-2|TRBJ2-7|.
CASSQVNYEQYF
TGTGCCAGCAGCCAAGTCAACTACGAGCAGTACTTC
>few|TRBV5-1|TRBJ2-7|.
CASSLDGFSYEQYF
TGCGCCAGCAGCTTGGACGGGTTCTCCTACGAGCAGTACTTC
>.|TRBV24-1|TRBJ2-2|TRBD1
CATSDSLRQGNTGELFF
TGTGCCACCAGTGATTCCCTGAGACAGGGCAACACCGGGGAGCTGTTTTTT
>.|TRBV24-1|TRBJ2-3|TRBD1
CATSDDFGQGSTDTQYF
TGTGCCACCAGTGATGACTTCGGACAGGGTTCCACAGATACGCAGTATTTT
>.|TRBV7-7|TRBJ2-3|TRBD1
CASSRDRHTDTQYF
TGTGCCAGCAGCCGGGACAGACACACAGATACGCAGTATTTT
>.|TRBV28|TRBJ1-5|.
CASSERGRDQPQHF
TGTGCCAGCAGTGAAAGGGGGAGGGATCAGCCCCAGCATTTT
>.|TRBV6-7|TRBJ1-5|.
CASMEGPCHEPQHF
TGTGCCAGCATGGAGGGCCCCTGTCATGAGCCCCAGCATTTT
>.|TRBV14|TRBJ1-6|.
CASSQERQGRSPLHF
TGTGCCAGCAGCCAAGAACGGCAGGGCCGTTCACCCCTCCACTTT
>.|TRBV3-1/TRBV3-2|TRBJ1-5|TRBD1
CASSPDRDQPQHF
TGTGCCAGCAGCCCCGACAGGGATCAGCCCCAGCATTTT
>.|TRBV18|TRBJ1-4|.
CASSLRVTNEKLFF
TGTGCCAGCTCGTTGCGGGTTACTAATGAAAAACTGTTTTTT
>.|TRBV5-1|TRBJ1-6|TRBD1
CASSLTGGDSPLHF
TGCGCCAGCAGCTTGACAGGGGGGGATTCACCCCTCCACTTT
>.|TRBV10-2|TRBJ2-1|.
CASSGKEGTYNEQFF
TGCGCCAGCAGTGGCAAGGAGGGTACTTACAATGAGCAGTTCTTC
>.|TRBV3-1/TRBV3-2|TRBJ1-2|.
CASSPFSSGNYGYTF
TGTGCCAGCAGCCCCTTCAGCTCGGGGAACTATGGCTACACCTTC
>once|TRBV29-1|TRBJ1-4|.
CSVSPGYTEKLFF
TGCAGCGTTTCTCCGGGGTATACTGAAAAACTGTTTTTT
>.|TRBV2|TRBJ2-7|.
CASSGEASVEQYF
TGTGCCAGCAGTGGGGAGGCCTCCGTGGAGCAGTACTTC
>.|TRBV7-2|TRBJ1-3|.
CASSPQAPGSGNTIYF
TGTGCCAGCAGCCCACAGGCCCCAGGCTCCGGAAACACCATATATTTT
>.|TRBV15|TRBJ2-2|TRBD1
CATSSPGLTGVAGELFF
TGTGCCACCAGCAGCCCGGGTCTGACAGGGGTTGCCGGGGAGCTGTTTTTT
>.|TRBV19|TRBJ1-2|.
CASSMGGYGYTF
TGTGCCAGTAGTATGGGAGGCTATGGCTACACCTTC
>.|TRBV19|TRBJ1-2|.
CASSIVGSPRGGYTF
TGTGCCAGTAGTATAGTTGGGTCCCCCAGAGGAGGCTACACCTTC
>few|TRBV30|TRBJ1-3|TRBD1
CAWSGQGTRNTIYF
TGTGCCTGGAGCGGACAGGGCACTCGAAACACCATATATTTT
>.|TRBV5-1|TRBJ2-1|TRBD2
CASSLEAGGWHEQFF
TGCGCCAGCAGCTTGGAAGCGGGAGGGTGGCATGAGCAGTTCTTC
>.|TRBV9|TRBJ2-2|TRBD2
CASSVGSSGTGELFF
TGTGCCAGCAGCGTAGGGTCTAGCGGGACCGGGGAGCTGTTTTTT
>once|TRBV5-1|TRBJ2-7|TRBD2
CASSPPTSGNYEQYF
TGCGCCAGCAGCCCACCGACTAGCGGGAACTACGAGCAGTACTTC
>few|TRBV14|TRBJ2-7|.
CASSQGLLRGGSYEQYF
TGTGCCAGCAGCCAAGGTCTTCTGAGGGGAGGAAGCTACGAGCAGTACTTC
>once|TRBV28|TRBJ1-2|TRBD1
CASSRQGNYGYTF
TGTGCCAGCAGTAGACAGGGGAACTATGGCTACACCTTC
>few|TRBV19|TRBJ1-1|.
CASRGRARDTEAFF
TGTGCCAGTAGAGGCCGCGCCAGGGACACTGAAGCTTTCTTT
>.|TRBV9|TRBJ2-5|.
CASSVDPRGGETQYF
TGTGCCAGCAGCGTAGACCCTAGGGGGGGAGAGACCCAGTACTTC
>.|TRBV10-3|TRBJ2-3|.
CAISEPGIQGGPDTQYF
TGTGCCATCAGTGAGCCGGGAATCCAGGGGGGCCCAGATACGCAGTATTTT
>.|TRBV18|TRBJ1-3|TRBD1
CASNPRTGLNTIYF
TGTGCCAGCAACCCAAGGACAGGGCTGAACACCATATATTTT